The clone carrying this T cell receptor (beta chain) was recorded once. The sample is drawn from a study of shared clonotypes between healthy human individuals. Sequencing was at deep level. Profiled with immunoSEQ multiplex PCR; TCRdb holds only in-frame clones, not every one. The table records hundreds of thousands of clones, roughly 77% of them present only once. Trimming shortened V by 1 base and J by 0 bases, and 12 bases separated the two germline ends. Germline assignment: CDR1 MGHRA and CDR2 YSYEKL. The CDR3 sequence is 17 residues long. Sequences were obtained from PBMCs. This sequence joins TRBV4-1 and TRBJ2-2, with D possibly being TRBD2 (5 bases). The clonotype comes from a woman between 35 and 50 years old in good health. Some clones in this sample may be carry-over from other donors' samples. The CDR3 protein is CASSQGWSGSNTGELFF. Here the CDR3 DNA reads TGCGCCAGCAGCCAAGGTTGGAGCGGCTCGAACACCGGGGAGCTGTTTTTT.